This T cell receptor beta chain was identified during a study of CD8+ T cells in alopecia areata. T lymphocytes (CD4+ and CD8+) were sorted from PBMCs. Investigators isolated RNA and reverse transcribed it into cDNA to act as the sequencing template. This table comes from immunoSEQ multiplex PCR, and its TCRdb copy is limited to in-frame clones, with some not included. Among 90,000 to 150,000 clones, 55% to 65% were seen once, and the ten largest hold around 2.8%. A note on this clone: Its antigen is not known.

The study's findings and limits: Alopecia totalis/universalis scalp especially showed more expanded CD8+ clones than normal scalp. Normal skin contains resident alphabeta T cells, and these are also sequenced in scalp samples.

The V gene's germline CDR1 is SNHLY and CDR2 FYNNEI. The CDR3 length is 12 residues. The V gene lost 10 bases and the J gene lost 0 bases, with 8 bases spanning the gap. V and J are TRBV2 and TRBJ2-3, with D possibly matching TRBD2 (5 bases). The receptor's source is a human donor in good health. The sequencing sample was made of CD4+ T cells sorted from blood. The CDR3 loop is CATTGSTDTQYF. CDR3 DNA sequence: TGTGCCACCACGGGGAGCACAGATACGCAGTATTTT.